The clone carrying this T cell receptor (beta chain) was seen only once. Data came from immunoSEQ multiplex PCR; TCRdb stores just in-frame clones and leaves some out. Here the sample spans some 75,000 clones, approximately 86% being singletons. This entry is derived from a study of blood T cell repertoires in COVID-19. CDR3 length: 14 residues. Germline CDR1 is SEHNR and CDR2 is FQNEAQ (reference sequence). Between the trimmed V and J ends, which lost 1 base and 8 bases, there was a span of 12 bases. It was during active infection that Seattle patients were enrolled and then longitudinally followed. The chain has TRBV7-9 and TRBJ2-1, with D perhaps TRBD2 (6 bases). Sequences were obtained from peripheral blood. The origin of this receptor is a man older than 75 with COVID-19, enrolled during active disease. The CDR3 bases are TGTGCCAGCAGCTTAGTAGGACTAAGCCATGAGCAGTTCTTC. This gives the protein CASSLVGLSHEQFF.